This T cell receptor beta chain derives from a study of OX40 agonist ivuxolimab in advanced cancers. In its sample, this clone was seen once. Clones were sequenced by immunoSEQ multiplex PCR, and TCRdb holds only the in-frame ones, with some missing. Of fewer than 70,000 clones in the sample, roughly 80% are singletons; the top ten hold 2.5% to 4%. The CDR3 totals 13 residues. Trimming left V 6 bases short and J 2 bases short, with 10 bases between. Germline loops: CDR1 MDHEN, CDR2 SYDVKM. The source is an adult with an advanced solid tumor such as melanoma, head and neck, liver or kidney cancer. The sample was CD4+ or CD8+ T cells sorted from blood, taken in a trial of the OX40 agonist ivuxolimab. This chain connects TRBV28 to TRBJ1-2; D is uncertain. The DNA of the CDR3 is TGTGCCAGCAGATTCGACTTAAACTATGGCTACACCTTC. It encodes CASRFDLNYGYTF.